Given below is one T cell receptor beta chain in context. Antigen specificity is unknown. The data derive from a study of T cell repertoires in cytomegalovirus infection. Whole-study results and caveats: Ex vivo, HLA-C-restricted CMV-specific TCR beta clonotypes prevailed over the rest of the response.

Germline V CDR1 and CDR2: DFQATT, SNEGSKA (reference sequence). CDR3 length: 17 residues. With V trimmed by 2 bases and J by 2 bases, 10 bases remained unmatched. TCRdb reprocessed the reads via MiXCR and lists one record per CDR3 protein. In the table there are about 890,000 distinct CDR3 sequences, 31% of which are singletons. This rearrangement joins TRBV20-1 to TRBJ2-3, with TRBD2 identical over 10 bases. The TCR sequence derives from a human donor in good health (CMV status not recorded). Some clones in this sample may be carry-over from other donors' samples. The sequenced sample was cultured CD8+ T cells from PBMCs, obtained from culture after CMV antigen stimulation. DNA for the CDR3: TGCAGTGCTAGACTCCCCCCTAGCGGGAGTCACACAGATACGCAGTATTTT. Protein: CSARLPPSGSHTDTQYF.